The rows below give T cell receptor beta chains drawn from one sample of a study of technical replicates of blood from a few donors. Repertoires were generated with immunoSEQ multiplex PCR, while TCRdb's copy carries only in-frame clones and drops some. The table has 80,000 or so clones, 98% seen once. The sample taken for sequencing was T cells isolated from PBMCs. Receptors originate from a human donor in good health. Each CDR3 is given with its conserved first and last residue. The D gene is left open where the match is weak. The size entry is marked missing in some rows and otherwise reads once, few, many or a size class.

d_call: NA
v_call: TRBV6-1
j_call: TRBJ1-1
clone_size: NA
cdr3_length: 11
cdr3_aa: CASRQNTEAFF
cdr3_nt: TGTGCCAGCAGACAGAACACTGAAGCTTTCTTT

d_call: NA
v_call: TRBV11-3
j_call: TRBJ2-2
clone_size: NA
cdr3_length: 15
cdr3_aa: CASSSRQGRAGELFF
cdr3_nt: TGTGCCAGCAGCTCCCGGCAGGGGCGGGCCGGGGAGCTGTTTTTT

d_call: TRBD2
v_call: TRBV5-3
j_call: TRBJ2-1
clone_size: once
cdr3_length: 20
cdr3_aa: CARSLYHRLAGGPRYNEQFF
cdr3_nt: TGTGCCAGAAGCTTGTACCATCGACTAGCGGGGGGGCCAAGGTACAATGAGCAGTTCTTC

d_call: NA
v_call: TRBV25-1
j_call: TRBJ1-1
clone_size: NA
cdr3_length: 14
cdr3_aa: CASSEWGTRYEAFF
cdr3_nt: TGTGCCAGCAGTGAATGGGGGACACGTTATGAAGCTTTCTTT

d_call: NA
v_call: TRBV6-5
j_call: TRBJ2-2
clone_size: NA
cdr3_length: 11
cdr3_aa: CASRRAGELFF
cdr3_nt: TGTGCCAGTCGCCGGGCCGGGGAGCTGTTTTTT

d_call: NA
v_call: TRBV7-8
j_call: TRBJ2-7
clone_size: NA
cdr3_length: 17
cdr3_aa: CASSLAPRLVAFHEQYF
cdr3_nt: TGTGCCAGCAGCTTAGCTCCCCGGTTGGTAGCTTTCCACGAGCAGTACTTC

d_call: TRBD1
v_call: TRBV29-1
j_call: TRBJ2-7
clone_size: NA
cdr3_length: 12
cdr3_aa: CSTSWTGNEQYF
cdr3_nt: TGCAGTACCTCCTGGACAGGGAACGAGCAGTACTTC

d_call: NA
v_call: TRBV19
j_call: TRBJ2-1
clone_size: NA
cdr3_length: 12
cdr3_aa: CASSILGTEQFF
cdr3_nt: TGTGCCAGTAGTATCCTCGGGACAGAGCAGTTCTTC

d_call: NA
v_call: TRBV6-5
j_call: TRBJ1-1
clone_size: NA
cdr3_length: 13
cdr3_aa: CASSYVRDTEAFF
cdr3_nt: TGTGCCAGCAGTTACGTCCGGGACACTGAAGCTTTCTTT

d_call: TRBD1
v_call: TRBV19
j_call: TRBJ1-2
clone_size: NA
cdr3_length: 11
cdr3_aa: CASNQGEGYTF
cdr3_nt: TGTGCCAGTAACCAGGGGGAAGGCTACACCTTC

d_call: NA
v_call: TRBV18
j_call: TRBJ1-1
clone_size: NA
cdr3_length: 15
cdr3_aa: CASSPRGKGDTEAFF
cdr3_nt: TGTGCCAGCTCACCCAGGGGAAAAGGGGACACTGAAGCTTTCTTT

d_call: NA
v_call: TRBV7-3
j_call: TRBJ1-6
clone_size: NA
cdr3_length: 15
cdr3_aa: CASSAQGDRSSPLHF
cdr3_nt: TGTGCCAGCAGCGCACAGGGAGATCGGTCTTCACCCCTCCACTTT

d_call: NA
v_call: TRBV6-1
j_call: TRBJ2-3
clone_size: NA
cdr3_length: 12
cdr3_aa: CASNPSGDTQYF
cdr3_nt: TGTGCCAGCAATCCGTCGGGAGATACGCAGTATTTT

d_call: TRBD2
v_call: TRBV6-1
j_call: TRBJ2-3
clone_size: NA
cdr3_length: 14
cdr3_aa: CASRPGLARDTQYF
cdr3_nt: TGTGCCAGCAGACCGGGACTAGCCAGAGATACGCAGTATTTT

d_call: TRBD1
v_call: TRBV5-6
j_call: TRBJ2-7
clone_size: NA
cdr3_length: 14
cdr3_aa: CASSLGQGAYEQYF
cdr3_nt: TGTGCCAGCAGCTTGGGGCAGGGGGCCTACGAGCAGTACTTC